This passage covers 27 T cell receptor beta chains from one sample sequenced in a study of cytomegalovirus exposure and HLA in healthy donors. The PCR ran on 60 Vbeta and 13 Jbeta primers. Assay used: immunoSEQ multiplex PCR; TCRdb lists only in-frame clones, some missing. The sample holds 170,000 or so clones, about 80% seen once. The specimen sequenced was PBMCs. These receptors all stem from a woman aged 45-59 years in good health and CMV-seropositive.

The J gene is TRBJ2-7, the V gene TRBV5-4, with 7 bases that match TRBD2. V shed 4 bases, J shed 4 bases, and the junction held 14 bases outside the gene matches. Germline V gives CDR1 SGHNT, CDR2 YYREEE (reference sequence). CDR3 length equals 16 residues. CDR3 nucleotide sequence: TGTGCCAGCAGCCGGGGTGGCGGGGGAGGTTTGTACGAGCAGTACTTC. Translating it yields CASSRGGGGGLYEQYF.

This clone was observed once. Written as DNA, the CDR3 is TGTGCCAGCAGCTCGACTAGCGGCGGGGAGCTGTTTTTT. It is translated as CASSSTSGGELFF. The J gene is TRBJ2-2, the V gene TRBV7-6, with TRBD2 matching over 9 bases. The germline gives CDR1 SGHVS, CDR2 FNYEAQ. V lost 4 bases, J lost 7 bases, and 1 base stayed unmatched. The CDR3 covers 13 residues. Supplemented by reference TRBV7-6 and TRBJ2-2, the full variable domain reads GAGVSQSPRYKVTKRGQDVALRCDPISGHVSLYWYRQALGQGPEFLTYFNYEAQQDKSGLPNDRFSAERPEGSISTLTIQRTEQRDSAMYRCASSSTSGGELFFGEGSRLTVL.

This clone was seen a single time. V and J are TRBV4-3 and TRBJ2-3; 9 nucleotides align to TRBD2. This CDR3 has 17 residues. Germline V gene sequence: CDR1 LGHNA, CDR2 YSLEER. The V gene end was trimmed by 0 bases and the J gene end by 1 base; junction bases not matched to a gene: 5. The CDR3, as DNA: TGCGCCAGCAGCCAAGATCCTCGGACTAGCGGCACAGATACGCAGTATTTT. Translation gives CASSQDPRTSGTDTQYF.

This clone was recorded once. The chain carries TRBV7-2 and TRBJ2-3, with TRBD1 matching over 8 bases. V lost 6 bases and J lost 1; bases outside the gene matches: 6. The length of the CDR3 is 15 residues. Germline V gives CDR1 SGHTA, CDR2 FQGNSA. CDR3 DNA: TGTGCCAGCAGGCAGGGGGCTTATCGCACAGATACGCAGTATTTT. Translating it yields CASRQGAYRTDTQYF.

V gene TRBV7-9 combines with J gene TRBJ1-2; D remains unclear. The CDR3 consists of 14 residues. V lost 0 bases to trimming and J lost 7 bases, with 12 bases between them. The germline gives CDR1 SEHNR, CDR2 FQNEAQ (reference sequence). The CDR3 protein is CASSLALPGGGYTF. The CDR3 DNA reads TGTGCCAGCAGCTTAGCGCTGCCCGGCGGTGGCTACACCTTC.

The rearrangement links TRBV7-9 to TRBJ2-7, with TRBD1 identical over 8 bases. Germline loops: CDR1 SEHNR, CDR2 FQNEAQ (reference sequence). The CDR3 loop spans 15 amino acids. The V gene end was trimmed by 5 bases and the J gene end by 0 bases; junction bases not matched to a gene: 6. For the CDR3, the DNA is TGTGCCAGCAGCCCTAGACAGGGGAGCTCCTACGAGCAGTACTTC. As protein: CASSPRQGSSYEQYF.

This CDR3 reads CSAGRDIRNNEQFF. CDR3 bases: TGCAGCGCCGGCCGGGACATCCGAAACAATGAGCAGTTCTTC. The chain carries TRBV29-1 and TRBJ2-1; a possible D gene is TRBD1 (6 bases). The length of the CDR3 is 14 residues. V lost 7 bases and J lost 5, with 18 bases in between. CDR1 is SQVTM, CDR2 ANQGSEA, per germline.

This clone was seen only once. CDR3 DNA: TGTGCCAGCAGCTTATCAGGGTCCCATCAGCCCCAGCATTTT. Protein: CASSLSGSHQPQHF. The chain uses TRBV5-6 and TRBJ1-5; D is perhaps TRBD1 (5 bases). Trimming took 2 bases from V and 5 from J, leaving 11 bases between them. CDR3 length: 14 amino acids. CDR1 is SGHDT and CDR2 is YYEEEE in the germline V gene. The full variable domain, in which reference TRBV5-6 and TRBJ1-5 provide the parts outside the CDR3, is DAGVTQSPTHLIKTRGQQVTLRCSPKSGHDTVSWYQQALGQGPQFIFQYYEEEERQRGNFPDRFSGHQFPNYSSELNVNALLLGDSALYLCASSLSGSHQPQHFGDGTRLSIL.

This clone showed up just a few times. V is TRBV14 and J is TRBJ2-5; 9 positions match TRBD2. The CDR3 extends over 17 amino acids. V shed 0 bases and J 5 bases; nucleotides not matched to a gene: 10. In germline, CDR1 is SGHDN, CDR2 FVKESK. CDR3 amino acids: CASSQEEGLALQETQYF. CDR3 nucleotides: TGTGCCAGCAGCCAAGAGGAGGGACTAGCACTGCAGGAGACCCAGTACTTC.

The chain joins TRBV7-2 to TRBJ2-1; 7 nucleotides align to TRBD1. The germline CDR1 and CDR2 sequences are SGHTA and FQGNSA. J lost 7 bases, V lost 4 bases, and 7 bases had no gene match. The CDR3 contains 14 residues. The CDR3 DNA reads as TGTGCCAGCAGCTCGACAGGGAGTTCGAATGAGCAGTTCTTC. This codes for CASSSTGSSNEQFF.

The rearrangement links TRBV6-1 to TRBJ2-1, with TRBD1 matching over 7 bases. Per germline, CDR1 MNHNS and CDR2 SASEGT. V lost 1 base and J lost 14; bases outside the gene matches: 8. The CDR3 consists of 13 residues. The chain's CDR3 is CASSEVRQGSEFF. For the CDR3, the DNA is TGTGCCAGCAGTGAAGTAAGACAGGGTAGCGAGTTCTTC.

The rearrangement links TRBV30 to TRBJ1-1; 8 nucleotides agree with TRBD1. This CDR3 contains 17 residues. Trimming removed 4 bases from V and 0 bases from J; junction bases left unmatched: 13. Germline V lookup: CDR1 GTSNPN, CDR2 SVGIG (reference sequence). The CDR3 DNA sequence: TGTGCCTGGAAAGGGGGGACAGGAAGGGTCTTGAACACTGAAGCTTTCTTT. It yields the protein CAWKGGTGRVLNTEAFF.

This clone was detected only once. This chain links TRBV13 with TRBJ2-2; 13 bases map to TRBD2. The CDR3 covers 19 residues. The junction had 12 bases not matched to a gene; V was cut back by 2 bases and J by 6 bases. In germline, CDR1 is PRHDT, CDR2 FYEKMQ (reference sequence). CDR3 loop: CASSLYGLGLAGRPGELFF. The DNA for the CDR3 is TGTGCCAGCAGCTTATATGGTTTGGGACTAGCGGGAAGACCCGGGGAGCTGTTTTTT.

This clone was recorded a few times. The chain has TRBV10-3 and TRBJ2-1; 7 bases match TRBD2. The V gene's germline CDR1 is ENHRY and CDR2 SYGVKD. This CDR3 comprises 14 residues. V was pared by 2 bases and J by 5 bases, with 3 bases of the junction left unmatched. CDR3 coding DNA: TGTGCCATCAGTGAGCGGGGGGTTAACAATGAGCAGTTCTTC. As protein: CAISERGVNNEQFF.

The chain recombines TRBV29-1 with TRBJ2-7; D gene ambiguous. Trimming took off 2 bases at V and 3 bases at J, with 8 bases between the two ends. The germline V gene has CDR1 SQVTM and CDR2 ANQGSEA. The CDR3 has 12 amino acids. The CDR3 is CSVEFGVYEQYF. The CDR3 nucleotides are TGCAGCGTTGAATTCGGTGTCTACGAGCAGTACTTC.

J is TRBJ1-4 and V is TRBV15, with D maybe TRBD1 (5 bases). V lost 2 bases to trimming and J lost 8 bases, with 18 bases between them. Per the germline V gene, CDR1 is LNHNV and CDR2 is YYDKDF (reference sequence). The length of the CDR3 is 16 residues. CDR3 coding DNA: TGTGCCACCAGCAGACCCCTCCAGGGAACGTCGGAAAAACTGTTTTTT. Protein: CATSRPLQGTSEKLFF.

The CDR3 bases are TGTGCCAGCAGCTTAAGGCGGATAGAGCGGGATACGCAGTATTTT. Its translation is CASSLRRIERDTQYF. The chain is built from TRBV7-9 and TRBJ2-3; D might be TRBD2 (5 bases). The CDR3 runs to 15 residues. CDR1 is SEHNR, CDR2 FQNEAQ, per germline (reference sequence). Between the trimmed V and J ends, which lost 2 bases and 6 bases, there was a span of 15 bases.

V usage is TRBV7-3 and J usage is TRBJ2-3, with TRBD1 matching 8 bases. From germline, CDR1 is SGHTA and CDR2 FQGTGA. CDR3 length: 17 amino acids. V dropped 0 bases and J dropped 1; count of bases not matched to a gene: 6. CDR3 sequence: CASSLTAAGGGTDTQYF. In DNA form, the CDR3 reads TGTGCCAGCAGCTTAACTGCAGCAGGGGGCGGCACAGATACGCAGTATTTT.

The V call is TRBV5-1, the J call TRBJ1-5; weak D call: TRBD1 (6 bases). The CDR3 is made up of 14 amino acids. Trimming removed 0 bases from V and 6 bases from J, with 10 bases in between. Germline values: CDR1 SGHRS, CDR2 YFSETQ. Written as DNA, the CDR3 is TGCGCCAGCAGCTTGGAGGGGGTGGGTCAGCCCCAGCATTTT. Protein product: CASSLEGVGQPQHF.

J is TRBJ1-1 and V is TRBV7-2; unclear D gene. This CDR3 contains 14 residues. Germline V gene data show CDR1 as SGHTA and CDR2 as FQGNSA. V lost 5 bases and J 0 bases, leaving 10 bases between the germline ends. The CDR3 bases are TGTGCCAGCAGCAAGCACAGTATGAACACTGAAGCTTTCTTT. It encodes CASSKHSMNTEAFF.

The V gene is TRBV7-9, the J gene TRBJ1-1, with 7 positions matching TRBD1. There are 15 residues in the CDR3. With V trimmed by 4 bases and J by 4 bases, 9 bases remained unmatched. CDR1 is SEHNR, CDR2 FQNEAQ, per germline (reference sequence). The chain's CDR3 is CASSSATGSATEAFF. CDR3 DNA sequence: TGTGCCAGCAGCTCTGCGACAGGGTCCGCCACTGAAGCTTTCTTT.

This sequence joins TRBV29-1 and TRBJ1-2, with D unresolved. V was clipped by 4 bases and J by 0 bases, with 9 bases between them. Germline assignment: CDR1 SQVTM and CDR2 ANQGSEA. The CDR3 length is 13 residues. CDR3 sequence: CSVVDKTNYGYTF. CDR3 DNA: TGCAGCGTTGTAGACAAAACTAACTATGGCTACACCTTC. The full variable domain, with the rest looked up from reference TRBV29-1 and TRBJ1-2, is SAVISQKPSRDICQRGTSLTIQCQVDSQVTMMFWYRQQPGQSLTLIATANQGSEATYESGFVIDKFPISRPNLTFSTLTVSNMSPEDSSIYLCSVVDKTNYGYTFGSGTRLTVV.

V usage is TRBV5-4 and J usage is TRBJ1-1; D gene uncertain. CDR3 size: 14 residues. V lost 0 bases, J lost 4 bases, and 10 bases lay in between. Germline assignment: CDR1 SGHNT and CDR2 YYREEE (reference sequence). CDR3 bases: TGTGCCAGCAGCTTGGGTGGCTTCGCCACTGAAGCTTTCTTT. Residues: CASSLGGFATEAFF.

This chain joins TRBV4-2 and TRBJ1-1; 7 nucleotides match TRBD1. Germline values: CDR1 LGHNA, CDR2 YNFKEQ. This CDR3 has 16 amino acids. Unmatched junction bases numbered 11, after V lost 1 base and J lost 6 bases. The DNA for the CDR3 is TGTGCCAGCAGCCAAGTCGTAGGGGGCCCGAGTGCTGAAGCTTTCTTT. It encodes CASSQVVGGPSAEAFF.

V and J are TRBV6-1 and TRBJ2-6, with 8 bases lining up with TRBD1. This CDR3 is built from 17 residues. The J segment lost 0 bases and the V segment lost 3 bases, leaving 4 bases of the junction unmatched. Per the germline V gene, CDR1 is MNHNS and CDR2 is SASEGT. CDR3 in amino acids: CASSEGQASSGANVLTF. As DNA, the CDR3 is TGTGCCAGCAGTGAGGGACAGGCGAGCTCTGGGGCCAACGTCCTGACTTTC.

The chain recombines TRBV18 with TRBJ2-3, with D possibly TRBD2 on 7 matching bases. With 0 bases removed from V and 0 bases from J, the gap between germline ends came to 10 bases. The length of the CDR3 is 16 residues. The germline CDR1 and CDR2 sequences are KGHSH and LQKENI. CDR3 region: CASSPPGRGSTDTQYF. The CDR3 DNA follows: TGTGCCAGCTCACCACCGGGGAGGGGGAGCACAGATACGCAGTATTTT.

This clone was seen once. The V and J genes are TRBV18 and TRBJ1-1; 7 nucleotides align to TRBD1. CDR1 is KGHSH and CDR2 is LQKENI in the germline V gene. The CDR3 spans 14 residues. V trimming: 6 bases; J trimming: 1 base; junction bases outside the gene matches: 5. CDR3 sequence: CASSLGQANTEAFF. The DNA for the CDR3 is TGTGCCAGCTCCCTTGGACAGGCGAACACTGAAGCTTTCTTT.